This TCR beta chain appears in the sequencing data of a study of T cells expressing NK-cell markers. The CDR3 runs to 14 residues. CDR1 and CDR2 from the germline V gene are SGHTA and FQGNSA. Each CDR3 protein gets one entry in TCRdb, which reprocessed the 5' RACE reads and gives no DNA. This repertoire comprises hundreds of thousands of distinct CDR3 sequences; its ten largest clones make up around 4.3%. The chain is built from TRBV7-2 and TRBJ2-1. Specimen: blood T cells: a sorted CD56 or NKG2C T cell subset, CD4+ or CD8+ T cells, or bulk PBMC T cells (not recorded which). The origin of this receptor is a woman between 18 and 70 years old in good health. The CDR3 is CASSLLQSYNEQFF.